The 20 T cell receptor beta chains presented below share a single source sample, sequenced in a study of T cell clones after liver transplantation. TCRdb's table, derived via immunoSEQ multiplex PCR, lists solely in-frame clones and lacks some. Of about 58,000 clones in the sample, around three quarters were seen once. Sequenced here: CD4+ T cells from blood, sampled at the roughly 15-month timepoint. The receptors originated from a human patient who received a liver transplant. Some of these T cells may belong to the graft donor.

This clone has a handful of counts. The DNA of the CDR3 is TGCAGCGTTGAAGATCCTGGCAGTTTCTGGTCTAACTATGGCTACACCTTC. Its translation: CSVEDPGSFWSNYGYTF. The J gene is TRBJ1-2, the V gene TRBV29-1; D unresolved. Trimming took off 0 bases at V and 0 bases at J, with 17 bases between the two ends. Germline values: CDR1 SQVTM, CDR2 ANQGSEA. This CDR3 has 17 residues. The variable domain in full, with the rest retrieved from reference TRBV29-1 and TRBJ1-2, is SAVISQKPSRDICQRGTSLTIQCQVDSQVTMMFWYRQQPGQSLTLIATANQGSEATYESGFVIDKFPISRPNLTFSTLTVSNMSPEDSSIYLCSVEDPGSFWSNYGYTFGSGTRLTVV.

This chain connects TRBV6-6 to TRBJ2-3; D remains unclear. Germline CDR1 is MNHNY and CDR2 is SVGAGI (reference sequence). CDR3 length equals 13 residues. Trimming left V 6 bases short and J 3 bases short, with 10 bases between. The CDR3, as DNA: TGTGCCAGCAGATTCTCTAGGACAGATACGCAGTATTTT. Its translation is CASRFSRTDTQYF.

This clone came up a few times. The chain employs TRBV6-6 and TRBJ2-7, with D unclear. Per the germline V gene, CDR1 is MNHNY and CDR2 is SVGAGI (reference sequence). V was shortened by 0 bases and J by 6 bases, with 9 bases between the two germline ends. CDR3 size: 13 residues. The CDR3 DNA is TGTGCCAGCAGTTACTCGTTATCCCCCGAGCAGTACGTC. It translates to CASSYSLSPEQYV.

This clone was counted only a few times. The V and J genes are TRBV4-3 and TRBJ2-1, with 8 positions matching TRBD1. V shed 4 bases and J 9 bases; nucleotides not matched to a gene: 8. Germline V gene data show CDR1 as LGHNA and CDR2 as YSLEER. This CDR3 spans 14 amino acids. CDR3 coding DNA: TGCGCCAGCAGCCTTGGACAGGGTAATAGTGAGCAGTTCTTC. It yields the protein CASSLGQGNSEQFF.

This clone showed up just once. The gene calls are TRBV5-4 and TRBJ1-1, with D possibly being TRBD1 (6 bases). The CDR3 is 14 amino acids. CDR1 is SGHNT and CDR2 is YYREEE in the germline V gene (reference sequence). V lost 5 bases, J lost 5 bases, and 16 bases lay in between. CDR3 loop: CASSPGQRETEAFF. CDR3 DNA sequence: TGTGCCAGCAGTCCTGGACAGAGAGAGACTGAAGCTTTCTTT.

This clone was recorded only once. The rearrangement uses TRBV19 and TRBJ1-3, with a tentative D call TRBD1 (5 bases). With 9 bases removed from V and 4 bases from J, the gap between germline ends came to 16 bases. The CDR3 loop spans 14 amino acids. From germline, CDR1 is LNHDA and CDR2 SQIVND (reference sequence). The CDR3 region is CASKGAGPGNTIYF. CDR3 nucleotide sequence: TGTGCCAGCAAAGGAGCAGGGCCAGGAAACACCATATATTTT.

This clone has a single count. CDR3 sequence: CASSSSGGGSHEQYF. CDR3 sequence (DNA): TGTGCCAGCAGTTCTAGCGGGGGGGGCAGCCACGAGCAGTACTTC. This chain joins TRBV28 and TRBJ2-7; TRBD2 matches at 12 bases. Germline values: CDR1 MDHEN, CDR2 SYDVKM. V gave up 4 bases and J gave up 5 bases; unmatched junction bases: 6. The CDR3 is made up of 15 amino acids.

The rearrangement uses TRBV6-1 and TRBJ2-7; 7 nucleotides agree with TRBD1. V lost 4 bases and J lost 0; bases outside the gene matches: 3. CDR3 length: 14 amino acids. Per germline, CDR1 MNHNS and CDR2 SASEGT. The CDR3 region has the DNA TGTGCCAGCAGTGCCGGGACAGACTCCTACGAGCAGTACTTC. Its translation: CASSAGTDSYEQYF.

The chain links TRBV5-1 to TRBJ1-6; the D is unclear. V was cut by 0 bases and J by 5 bases, with 15 bases left in between. Germline V gene sequence: CDR1 SGHRS, CDR2 YFSETQ. The CDR3 is made up of 17 amino acids. CDR3 sequence: CASSLAARAPNNSPLHF. The DNA of the CDR3 is TGCGCCAGCAGCTTGGCCGCGCGAGCCCCAAATAATTCACCCCTCCACTTT.

The rearrangement joins TRBV5-4 to TRBJ1-4, with a weak D call TRBD1 (5 bases). CDR3 length: 15 residues. The ends were cut back, 0 bases at V and 5 bases at J, with 11 bases in the middle. CDR1 SGHNT and CDR2 YYREEE come from the germline V gene (reference sequence). CDR3 loop: CASSLGKTVNEKLFF. The DNA of the CDR3 is TGTGCCAGCAGCTTGGGGAAGACAGTGAATGAAAAACTGTTTTTT.

V usage is TRBV7-2 and J usage is TRBJ2-3, with 8 bases lining up with TRBD2. Germline loops: CDR1 SGHTA, CDR2 FQGNSA. V lost 4 bases to trimming and J lost 4 bases; unmatched junction nucleotides: 10. The CDR3 is 16 residues long. The CDR3 region is CASSWGQPGGADTQYF. The DNA for the CDR3 is TGTGCCAGCAGCTGGGGGCAGCCCGGGGGGGCAGATACGCAGTATTTT.

The rearrangement links TRBV5-4 to TRBJ1-1; D is perhaps TRBD1 (6 bases). Between the trimmed V and J ends, which lost 4 bases and 4 bases, there was a span of 14 bases. CDR3 length: 14 amino acids. Germline lookup yields CDR1 SGHNT and CDR2 YYREEE (reference sequence). The CDR3 protein is CASSSTGYATEAFF. DNA of the CDR3: TGTGCCAGCAGCAGTACAGGGTATGCCACTGAAGCTTTCTTT.

Worth noting for this clone: Germline and junction disagree at one end, which may indicate a read error. For the CDR3, the DNA is TGTGCTAGCAGCCCGAGGACAGGGGGAGAGACCCAGTACTTC. The encoded protein is CASSPRTGGETQYF. The chain joins TRBV7-7 to TRBJ2-5, with TRBD1 matching 10 bases. Germline lookup yields CDR1 SSHAT and CDR2 FNYEAQ (reference sequence). The CDR3 extends over 14 amino acids.

This clone has a handful of counts. This sequence joins TRBV11-2 and TRBJ2-5; D possibly corresponds to TRBD2 (6 bases). CDR1 and CDR2 (germline): SGHAT, FQNNGV. Trimming pared 1 base from V and 7 bases from J, leaving 10 bases between. The CDR3 loop spans 13 amino acids. CDR3 nucleotides: TGTGCCAGCAGCTTAGTACGGGGAGGGACCCAGTACTTC. This translates into CASSLVRGGTQYF.

This clone was seen just once. The chain recombines TRBV28 with TRBJ1-2, with TRBD1 matching 7 bases. The CDR3 has 13 residues. V was pared by 10 bases and J by 6 bases, with 11 bases of the junction left unmatched. Germline CDR1 MDHEN, CDR2 SYDVKM. The DNA of the CDR3 is TGTGCCATCCTCCCACAGGGGCAGGATGGCTACACCTTC. Its protein product is CAILPQGQDGYTF.

The chain carries TRBV11-2 and TRBJ2-3; TRBD2 aligns across 12 bases. The CDR3 is 16 residues long. CDR1 and CDR2 from the germline V gene are SGHAT and FQNNGV. With V trimmed by 5 bases and J by 2 bases, 5 bases remained unmatched. The CDR3 loop reads CASSPGLAGFTDTQYF. The CDR3 nucleotides are TGTGCCAGCAGCCCCGGACTAGCGGGGTTCACAGATACGCAGTATTTT. The whole variable domain, filled in from reference TRBV11-2 and TRBJ2-3, reads EAGVAQSPRYKIIEKRQSVAFWCNPISGHATLYWYQQILGQGPKLLIQFQNNGVVDDSQLPKDRFSAERLKGVDSTLKIQPAKLEDSAVYLCASSPGLAGFTDTQYFGPGTRLTVL.

The chain recombines TRBV5-8 with TRBJ2-1, with 9 bases identical to TRBD2. V was pared by 4 bases and J by 0 bases, with 2 bases of the junction left unmatched. CDR1 and CDR2 (germline): SGHTS, YDEGEE. CDR3 length: 15 residues. Written as DNA, the CDR3 is TGTGCCAGCAGCCTAGCGGGGAGCTCCTACAATGAGCAGTTCTTC. It codes for CASSLAGSSYNEQFF.

The chain links TRBV7-9 to TRBJ2-5, with no clear D. The length of the CDR3 is 13 residues. Germline CDR1 is SEHNR and CDR2 is FQNEAQ (reference sequence). The V and J ends lost 0 bases and 2 bases respectively, with 4 bases between them. The DNA of the CDR3 is TGTGCCAGCAGCTTAGCGAATCAAGAGACCCAGTACTTC. Translated, it gives CASSLANQETQYF. Looking up the rest from reference TRBV7-9 and TRBJ2-5 gives the full variable domain: DTGVSQNPRHKITKRGQNVTFRCDPISEHNRLYWYRQTLGQGPEFLTYFQNEAQLEKSRLLSDRFSAERPKGSFSTLEIQRTEQGDSAMYLCASSLANQETQYFGPGTRLLVL.

This chain connects TRBV15 to TRBJ1-1; D not resolved. The CDR3 is made up of 12 amino acids. V was clipped by 1 base and J by 11 bases, with 11 bases between them. CDR1 is LNHNV and CDR2 is YYDKDF in the germline V gene (reference sequence). The CDR3: CATSRGGGRAFF. In DNA, the CDR3 is TGTGCCACCAGCAGAGGGGGAGGAAGGGCTTTCTTT.

The chain carries TRBV9 and TRBJ1-4; D gene uncertain. V lost 0 bases and J lost 5, with 8 bases in between. Germline lookup yields CDR1 SGDLS and CDR2 YYNGEE. This CDR3 has 14 amino acids. CDR3 region: CASSVGLENEKLFF. The DNA for the CDR3 is TGTGCCAGCAGCGTAGGGTTAGAAAATGAAAAACTGTTTTTT.